What follows describes a single T cell receptor beta chain. The antigen remains undetermined. Between the trimmed V and J ends, which lost 0 bases and 5 bases, there was a span of 13 bases. Germline loops: CDR1 LGHNA, CDR2 YSLEER. This CDR3 is built from 15 residues. The entry originates in a study of cytomegalovirus exposure and HLA in healthy donors. The PCR contained 60 Vbeta and 13 Jbeta primers. TCRdb's table, derived via immunoSEQ multiplex PCR, lists solely in-frame clones and lacks some. The table includes more than 60,000 clones, less than 80% detected once. The study, taken as a whole, reports: A cluster of highly shared sequence variants was likely a sequencing artifact. A later analysis found common viral pathogens apparently linked to several of the most significant clusters. The availability of immune exposure information extended only to CMV serostatus.

V gene TRBV4-3 combines with J gene TRBJ2-5; TRBD2 is a possible D gene (6 bases). Sequenced: PBMCs. The source of this sequence is a middle-aged man in good health and CMV-seropositive. CDR3 sequence reads: CASSQEASGQETQYF. DNA for the CDR3: TGCGCCAGCAGCCAAGAGGCCAGCGGGCAGGAGACCCAGTACTTC.